Listed below are T cell receptor beta chains from one sample, sequenced in a study of human T cells and chemical hapten exposure. One entry per CDR3 protein results from TCRdb running MiXCR on the RACE reads. This sample yields 130,000 or so distinct CDR3 sequences, of which roughly 9% are seen a single time; approximately 1.6% belongs to the top ten. The sequencing sample was made of whole blood. These receptors all stem from a male donor in good health. Some clones in this sample may be carry-over from other donors' samples. Both conserved end residues are part of each CDR3. D genes are given only for firm matches. Clone sizes are given selectively: once, few, many, or a class where the clone is expanded.

few	TRBJ2-1	TRBD1	TRBV13	TGTGCCAGCAGCTTTGCGGGGACAGGGAATGATGAGCAGTTCTTC	CASSFAGTGNDEQFF
many	TRBJ2-6	TRBD1	TRBV27	TGTGCCAGCAGTTACAGGGGTTCCGGGGCCAACGTCCTGACTTTC	CASSYRGSGANVLTF
.	TRBJ2-2	.	TRBV4-1	TGCGCCAGCAGCCATAGCACCGGGGAGCTGTTTTTT	CASSHSTGELFF
.	TRBJ2-3	TRBD1	TRBV20-1	TGCAGTGCTAGAAATCAGGGGGCTTACGGCACAGATACGCAGTATTTT	CSARNQGAYGTDTQYF
few	TRBJ2-4	TRBD1	TRBV27	TGTGCCAGCAGCACGAAAGTTCAGACAGGGGTGAACATTCAGTACTTC	CASSTKVQTGVNIQYF
few	TRBJ1-5	.	TRBV2	TGTGCCAGCAAATCCCTATTAAATCAGCCCCAGCATTTT	CASKSLLNQPQHF
few	TRBJ1-6	.	TRBV6-6	TGTGCCAGCAGTCTTACAGGGCAGGGCTCCTATAATTCACCCCTCCACTTT	CASSLTGQGSYNSPLHF
few	TRBJ1-1	.	TRBV7-9	TGTGCCAGCAGCTTACAGGGTAGGAACACTGAAGCTTTCTTT	CASSLQGRNTEAFF
.	TRBJ1-1	.	TRBV4-1	TGCGCCAGCAGCCCATCATGGGGGGAGAGGACTGAAGCTTTCTTT	CASSPSWGERTEAFF
many	TRBJ1-5	.	TRBV27	TGTGCCAGCAGTTTAGGGGCAGTTAGCAATCAGCCCCAGCATTTT	CASSLGAVSNQPQHF
.	TRBJ1-1	.	TRBV21-1	TGTGCCAGCAGCGAAAGGACAGAGAACACTGAAGCTTTCTTT	CASSERTENTEAFF
many	TRBJ1-5	.	TRBV7-9	TGTGCCAGCAGCTTGGGTAACCCCGGGGAGCCCCAGCATTTT	CASSLGNPGEPQHF
.	TRBJ1-1	.	TRBV29-1	TGCAGCGTTCCGGGACAACGGAACACTGAAGCTTTCTTT	CSVPGQRNTEAFF
few	TRBJ2-2	.	TRBV20-1	TGCAGTGCTAGAGATGTCCGCGGGCTTACGAACACCGGGGAGCTGTTTTTT	CSARDVRGLTNTGELFF
many	TRBJ2-7	.	TRBV25-1	TGTGCCAGCAGTGACGAACAGGCGGACTACGAGCAGTACTTC	CASSDEQADYEQYF
.	TRBJ2-4	TRBD1	TRBV18	TGTGCCAGCTCACCAGTTGGACAGGGGAACATTCAGTACTTC	CASSPVGQGNIQYF
few	TRBJ1-5	TRBD1	TRBV6-2/TRBV6-3	TGTGCCAGCAGCCAGGACAGGGGGCGCAATCAGCCCCAGCATTTT	CASSQDRGRNQPQHF
.	TRBJ2-7	.	TRBV6-2/TRBV6-3	TGTGCCAGCAGTTGGACCTACGAGCAGTACTTC	CASSWTYEQYF
few	TRBJ1-1	.	TRBV18	TGTGCCAGCTCACCATTTTCGGGGGCCGACACTGAAGCTTTCTTT	CASSPFSGADTEAFF
.	TRBJ2-1	.	TRBV12-3/TRBV12-4	TGTGCCAGCAGTTTAGAAGGAGCATACAATGAGCAGTTCTTC	CASSLEGAYNEQFF
.	TRBJ1-5	.	TRBV19	TGTGCCAGTAGTACCGGACAGTCCAATCAGCCCCAGCATTTT	CASSTGQSNQPQHF
many	TRBJ2-3	TRBD2	TRBV7-2	TGTGCCAGCAGCTCGAGGACTAGCGCCACAGATACGCAGTATTTT	CASSSRTSATDTQYF
many	TRBJ2-5	.	TRBV7-2	TGTGCCAGCAGCTTAGGCCGGGCCCAAGAGACCCAGTACTTC	CASSLGRAQETQYF
few	TRBJ2-7	TRBD2	TRBV15	TGTGCCACCAGCTCCCGGACTAGCGGGATTTCCTCCTACGAGCAGTACTTC	CATSSRTSGISSYEQYF
.	TRBJ2-1	.	TRBV30	TGTGCCTGGGGGGCAGGAGGGAATGAGCAGTTCTTC	CAWGAGGNEQFF
many	TRBJ2-1	.	TRBV6-2/TRBV6-3	TGTGCCAGCAGTTACTCGAACGGATACCAGTTCTTC	CASSYSNGYQFF